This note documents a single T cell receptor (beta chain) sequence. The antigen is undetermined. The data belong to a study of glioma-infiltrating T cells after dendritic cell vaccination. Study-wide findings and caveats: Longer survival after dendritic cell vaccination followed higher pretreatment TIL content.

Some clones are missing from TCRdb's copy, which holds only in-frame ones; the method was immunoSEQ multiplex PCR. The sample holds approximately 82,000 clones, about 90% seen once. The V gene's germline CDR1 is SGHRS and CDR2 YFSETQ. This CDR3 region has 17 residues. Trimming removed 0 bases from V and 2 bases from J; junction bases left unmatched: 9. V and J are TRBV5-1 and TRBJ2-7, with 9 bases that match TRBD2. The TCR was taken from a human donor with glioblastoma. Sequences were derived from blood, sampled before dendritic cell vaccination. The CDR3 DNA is TGCGCCAGCAGCTTGGACCCGACTAGCGGTTCACCCTACGAGCAGTACTTC. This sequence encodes CASSLDPTSGSPYEQYF.